These 30 T cell receptor beta chains came from one sample sequenced in a study of beta chain features in type 1 diabetes. Expressed TCRB transcripts were sequenced, since all the RNA that had been isolated was reverse transcribed. The data were produced by immunoSEQ multiplex PCR, yet TCRdb's version contains in-frame clones alone and is incomplete. The sample includes hundreds of thousands of clones, 10% to 15% seen only once; the top ten take roughly 0.015%. Sequencing used naive CD4+ T cells from blood. The source of these receptors is a man aged 18-30 years in good health.

The V and J genes are TRBV4-3 and TRBJ1-2, with 10 positions matching TRBD1. The J segment lost 4 bases and the V segment lost 4 bases, leaving 6 bases of the junction unmatched. Germline CDR1 and CDR2: LGHNA and YSLEER. The CDR3 totals 15 residues. The CDR3 DNA is TGCGCCAGCAGCCCAGGGACAGGGGCCTCCTATGGCTACACCTTC. It encodes CASSPGTGASYGYTF.

This clone was seen only a few times. This chain uses TRBV25-1 with TRBJ2-2; D gene ambiguous. Germline lookup yields CDR1 MGHDK and CDR2 SYGVNS. Trimming stripped 4 bases from V and 3 bases from J, with 6 bases between. The CDR3 length is 13 residues. CDR3 protein: CASSGQYTGELFF. DNA for the CDR3: TGTGCCAGCAGTGGCCAGTACACCGGGGAGCTGTTTTTT.

This clone was picked up a small number of times. V gene TRBV5-1 combines with J gene TRBJ1-1; TRBD1 agrees at 8 bases. With V trimmed by 1 base and J by 1 base, 6 bases remained unmatched. Looked up from germline, CDR1 is SGHRS and CDR2 is YFSETQ. The CDR3 is 16 residues long. DNA for the CDR3: TGCGCCAGCAGCTTGCTGGCAGGGGGCGGGAACACTGAAGCTTTCTTT. Its translation: CASSLLAGGGNTEAFF.

This clone showed up just a few times. The chain combines TRBV7-2 with TRBJ2-5; D remains ambiguous. V lost 5 bases, J lost 7 bases, and 14 bases lay in between. The CDR3 totals 13 residues. The germline V gene encodes CDR1 SGHTA and CDR2 FQGNSA. CDR3 bases: TGTGCCAGCAGCCCAACGGAGAGAGGGACCCAGTACTTC. Protein product: CASSPTERGTQYF.

The chain is built from TRBV28 and TRBJ2-2; D not resolved. The CDR3 contains 13 residues. V lost 4 bases and J 7 bases, leaving 10 bases between the germline ends. Per germline, CDR1 MDHEN and CDR2 SYDVKM. CDR3 DNA: TGTGCCAGCAGTTCCCACGAGAGCGGGGAGCTGTTTTTT. It codes for CASSSHESGELFF.

This rearrangement joins TRBV27 to TRBJ2-1; maybe TRBD2 (6 bases). Trimming left V 5 bases short and J 0 bases short, with 14 bases between. This CDR3 region has 16 residues. Germline CDR1 reads MNHEY; CDR2 reads SMNVEV (reference sequence). Here the CDR3 DNA reads TGTGCCAGCAGTGTCGGGGTGGACTACTCCTACAATGAGCAGTTCTTC. This encodes CASSVGVDYSYNEQFF.

Notes on this clone: Relative to the germline gene, one junction end is altered; a read error may explain this. The chain uses TRBV7-2 and TRBJ2-3; D is perhaps TRBD1 (5 bases). This CDR3 region has 14 residues. The germline V gene has CDR1 SGHTA and CDR2 FQGNSA. This CDR3 is CASSQDHGRGTQYF. The CDR3 DNA is TGCGCCAGCAGCCAAGATCACGGAAGGGGCACGCAGTATTTT.

The rearrangement uses TRBV5-6 and TRBJ2-7; 11 bases match TRBD2. J lost 3 bases, V lost 0 bases, and 8 bases had no gene match. The V gene's germline CDR1 is SGHDT and CDR2 YYEEEE. CDR3 size: 17 residues. The CDR3 is CASSLVLAGGLGYEQYF. The CDR3 nucleotides are TGTGCCAGCAGCTTGGTTCTAGCGGGGGGCCTCGGCTACGAGCAGTACTTC.

This clone showed up just a few times. The chain carries TRBV29-1 and TRBJ2-7, with 10 nucleotides matching TRBD2. The J call may be wrong; the DNA end is better matched by TRBJ2-5. The CDR3 spans 14 residues. Germline V lookup: CDR1 SQVTM, CDR2 ANQGSEA. The CDR3 nucleotides are TGCAGCGTTCCCGGGACTAGCGTTAAGGAGACCCAGTACTTC. Residues: CSVPGTSVKETQYF.

This clone was counted only a few times. The chain joins TRBV10-3 to TRBJ2-1, with unresolved D. The V end was cut by 0 bases, the J end by 5 bases, with 14 bases between. CDR1 and CDR2 from the germline V gene are ENHRY and SYGVKD. The CDR3 sequence is 16 residues long. The CDR3 DNA is TGTGCCATCAGTGAGTCCGCCCGGAGCGAGGACAATGAGCAGTTCTTC. It specifies CAISESARSEDNEQFF.

A few counts support this clone. The rearrangement links TRBV5-6 to TRBJ1-5; no reliable D call. CDR1 and CDR2 (germline): SGHDT, YYEEEE. CDR3 length: 14 amino acids. Trimming shortened V by 4 bases and J by 0 bases, and 8 bases separated the two germline ends. CDR3 sequence: CASSRGFSNQPQHF. CDR3 in DNA: TGTGCCAGCAGCCGGGGTTTTAGCAATCAGCCCCAGCATTTT.

CDR3: CASSLEGVGSGNTEAFF. CDR3 nucleotides: TGTGCCAGCAGCTTAGAAGGGGTAGGGTCGGGGAACACTGAAGCTTTCTTT. This chain links TRBV13 with TRBJ1-1; tentatively, D is TRBD1 (5 bases). V lost 1 base, J lost 1 base, and 16 bases lay in between. The CDR3 spans 17 residues. The germline CDR1 and CDR2 sequences are PRHDT and FYEKMQ (reference sequence).

The table lists this clone with a few counts. The rearrangement links TRBV4-3 to TRBJ1-6; D is perhaps TRBD1 (6 bases). Germline values: CDR1 LGHNA, CDR2 YSLEER. The length of the CDR3 is 22 residues. V was trimmed by 2 bases and J by 9 bases, leaving 35 bases between them. The DNA of the CDR3 is TGCGCCAGCAGCCAAAAGGGGGGGGAGTGGTCAGGAGTTGGCAAAATAGGTTCACCCCTCCACTTT. Translated: CASSQKGGEWSGVGKIGSPLHF.

This clone was seen more than once but under ten times. This sequence joins TRBV30 and TRBJ1-1; D is uncertain. Germline V gene lookup returns CDR1 GTSNPN and CDR2 SVGIG (reference sequence). Trimming removed 4 bases at V and 1 base at J, with 10 bases between. This CDR3 spans 13 amino acids. CDR3 protein: CAWTGVRNTEAFF. The CDR3 DNA is TGTGCCTGGACGGGAGTCCGGAACACTGAAGCTTTCTTT.

This rearrangement joins TRBV5-1 to TRBJ1-5; no clear D. Trimming removed 0 bases from V and 2 bases from J, with 6 bases in between. CDR3 length: 14 residues. Germline V gene lookup returns CDR1 SGHRS and CDR2 YFSETQ. CDR3 in amino acids: CASSLGEGNQPQHF. The CDR3 nucleotides read TGCGCCAGCAGCTTGGGAGAGGGCAATCAGCCCCAGCATTTT.

The genes are TRBV5-1 and TRBJ1-1; maybe TRBD1 (5 bases). The CDR3 spans 14 residues. Germline loops: CDR1 SGHRS, CDR2 YFSETQ. V was pared by 4 bases and J by 4 bases, with 14 bases between. The CDR3 loop reads CASSGHRQFTEAFF. In DNA form, the CDR3 reads TGCGCCAGCAGCGGGCACAGACAGTTCACTGAAGCTTTCTTT.

The V and J genes are TRBV14 and TRBJ1-4, with D maybe TRBD1 (6 bases). There are 16 residues in the CDR3. The V end lost 1 base, the J end lost 8 bases, and 17 bases lay between the germline ends. Germline values: CDR1 SGHDN, CDR2 FVKESK. The DNA of the CDR3 is TGTGCCAGCAGCCAAGTCCTACAGGGATCGGAAGAAAAACTGTTTTTT. Protein product: CASSQVLQGSEEKLFF.

The chain combines TRBV29-1 with TRBJ2-7, with 14 bases identical to TRBD2. V was pared by 5 bases and J by 4 bases, with 4 bases of the junction left unmatched. The CDR3 is made up of 14 amino acids. CDR1 is SQVTM, CDR2 ANQGSEA, per germline. The CDR3, as DNA: TGCAGCGTTCCCGGGACTAGCGGGAGTTACGAGCAGTACTTC. Translation gives CSVPGTSGSYEQYF.

This chain links TRBV4-1 with TRBJ2-7; D unresolved. The CDR3 totals 13 residues. Trimming shortened V by 6 bases and J by 1 base, and 10 bases separated the two germline ends. CDR1 and CDR2 from the germline V gene are MGHRA and YSYEKL. The CDR3 loop is CASSTDISYEQYF. Here the CDR3 DNA reads TGCGCCAGCAGTACCGACATATCCTACGAGCAGTACTTC.

The CDR3 DNA sequence: TGTGCCAGCAGCGGGACAGGGGGGACTGAAGCTTTCTTT. Residues: CASSGTGGTEAFF. The V and J genes are TRBV9 and TRBJ1-1, with 10 positions matching TRBD1. CDR1 is SGDLS, CDR2 YYNGEE, per germline. CDR3 length: 13 amino acids. V shed 3 bases and J 5 bases; nucleotides not matched to a gene: 1.

This clone was picked up a small number of times. The chain is built from TRBV30 and TRBJ1-6; the D is unclear. The CDR3 loop spans 13 amino acids. Trimming took off 0 bases at V and 10 bases at J, with 10 bases between the two ends. Germline loops: CDR1 GTSNPN, CDR2 SVGIG (reference sequence). DNA for the CDR3: TGTGCCTGGAGTGTATCACGGGAATCACCCCTCCACTTT. This encodes CAWSVSRESPLHF. Full variable domain (missing parts from reference TRBV30 and TRBJ1-6): SQTIHQWPATLVQPVGSPLSLECTVEGTSNPNLYWYRQAAGRGLQLLFYSVGIGQISSEVPQNLSASRPQDRQFILSSKKLLLSDSGFYLCAWSVSRESPLHFGNGTRLTVT.

The sample holds a few counts of this clone. The CDR3 loop is CASSPRTSGGADTQYF. The DNA for the CDR3 is TGTGCCAGCAGCCCGAGGACTAGCGGGGGGGCAGATACGCAGTATTTT. This rearrangement joins TRBV7-3 to TRBJ2-3; TRBD2 matches 15 bases. V shed 5 bases, J shed 4 bases, and the junction held 4 bases outside the gene matches. CDR3 length equals 16 residues. Germline-derived CDR1 and CDR2 are SGHTA and FQGTGA.

This clone was counted only a few times. The chain's CDR3 is CASSLFVRTEPGELFF. CDR3 DNA: TGTGCCAGCAGTTTATTTGTCCGGACAGAGCCCGGGGAGCTGTTTTTT. The gene calls are TRBV28 and TRBJ2-2; D is perhaps TRBD1 (6 bases). The CDR3 is 16 residues long. CDR1 and CDR2 (germline): MDHEN, SYDVKM. V was trimmed by 1 base and J by 6 bases, leaving 15 bases between them.

The rearrangement joins TRBV7-2 to TRBJ2-3, with a weak D call TRBD2 (6 bases). Deletions cut 3 bases from V and 7 bases from J, with 20 bases between. The CDR3 covers 16 residues. Germline V gives CDR1 SGHTA, CDR2 FQGNSA. The CDR3 spells CASSLMGGLGHHTQYF. For the CDR3, the DNA is TGTGCCAGCAGCTTGATGGGGGGTTTGGGCCACCATACGCAGTATTTT.

This clone was recorded a few times. The chain couples TRBV11-2 to TRBJ1-4, with TRBD1 as a possible D gene (6 bases). Germline CDR1 SGHAT, CDR2 FQNNGV. V was clipped by 5 bases and J by 1 base, with 14 bases between them. The CDR3 sequence is 16 residues long. CDR3 nucleotide sequence: TGTGCCAGCAGCGAACTAGGGACAAAAACTAATGAAAAACTGTTTTTT. This sequence encodes CASSELGTKTNEKLFF. Together with reference TRBV11-2 and TRBJ1-4, the CDR3 gives the full variable domain: EAGVAQSPRYKIIEKRQSVAFWCNPISGHATLYWYQQILGQGPKLLIQFQNNGVVDDSQLPKDRFSAERLKGVDSTLKIQPAKLEDSAVYLCASSELGTKTNEKLFFGSGTQLSVL.

This clone was seen a handful of times. Here the CDR3 reads CASGTGSTETQYF. The CDR3, as DNA: TGTGCCAGCGGGACAGGGAGTACAGAGACCCAGTACTTC. The genes are TRBV7-7 and TRBJ2-5; 9 bases map to TRBD1. The CDR3 totals 13 residues. Germline trimming cut 8 bases from V and 4 bases from J; bases unmatched to any gene: 5. CDR1 is SSHAT, CDR2 FNYEAQ, per germline (reference sequence).

This clone was seen more than once but under ten times. The V and J genes are TRBV6-5 and TRBJ2-7, with D perhaps matching TRBD1 (6 bases). Deletions cut 7 bases from V and 2 bases from J, with 18 bases between. Per the germline V gene, CDR1 is MNHEY and CDR2 is SVGAGI. The CDR3 runs to 15 residues. CDR3 DNA sequence: TGTGCCAGCACCGAGCTGACAGGAGGAACCTACGAGCAGTACTTC. Its protein is CASTELTGGTYEQYF.

CDR3 protein: CASSSVSVLTF. The CDR3 DNA reads TGTGCCAGCAGCTCCGTTTCCGTCCTGACTTTC. The chain couples TRBV7-6 to TRBJ2-6, with D hard to call. Germline values: CDR1 SGHVS, CDR2 FNYEAQ. This CDR3 has 11 residues. V was clipped by 4 bases and J by 12 bases, with 7 bases between them.

A few counts support this clone. For the CDR3, the DNA is TGCGCCAGCAGCTTGGGACAGGGCCTTGTTGGAACTGAAGCTTTCTTT. Translation gives CASSLGQGLVGTEAFF. The chain carries TRBV5-1 and TRBJ1-1, with 7 positions matching TRBD1. This CDR3 spans 16 amino acids. Germline assignment: CDR1 SGHRS and CDR2 YFSETQ. Germline trimming cut 0 bases from V and 5 bases from J; bases unmatched to any gene: 10.

Only a few counts were recorded for this clone. J is TRBJ2-7 and V is TRBV6-5; D remains ambiguous. V lost 6 bases, J lost 3 bases, and 15 bases lay in between. CDR3 size: 14 residues. The V gene's germline CDR1 is MNHEY and CDR2 SVGAGI. CDR3: CASSPRRGGYEQYF. CDR3 sequence (DNA): TGTGCCAGCAGCCCACGCAGAGGCGGCTACGAGCAGTACTTC.